This T cell receptor beta chain stems from a study of blood T cell repertoires in COVID-19 (dated by TCRdb to 2018 to 2021). For context, the study as a whole: Samples from collaborators originated in the United States, Italy and Spain and spanned both the acute and convalescent phases of COVID-19. The material from the prospective study consisted of cDNA or gDNA derived from T cells, B-cell-depleted T cells, or PBMCs. The dataset comprised deeply sampled blood TCRbeta repertoires from subjects exposed to, actively infected with, or recovered from COVID-19. The repertoires were made available in a free public database intended to serve as a resource for research on the immune response to SARS-CoV-2. Samples came from the ongoing ImmuneRACE study (first 160 participants) plus 1,254 subjects from 6 global collaborators. The sample metadata nearly always contained a de-identified subject ID, COVID-19 status, age in years and sex. HLA class I and class II types, where available, came from metadata supplied by the sample provider rather than from assay-based typing. Overall study outcomes, separate from this receptor: The amount of clinical and demographic metadata varied by source and participant and was provided uncurated.

Each collaborating institution followed its own protocols to collect whole blood in K2EDTA tubes. Collaborator samples were shipped for TCRbeta analysis as frozen whole blood, isolated PBMCs, or DNA extracted from either sample type. The immunoSEQ Assay, a bias-controlled multiplex PCR, was used to amplify TCRbeta CDR3 regions from genomic DNA. Turning to the authors' computational methods: The number of nucleated cells in each sample was estimated from the amplification of reference gene primers within the assay. To quantify the absolute abundance of each unique TCRbeta CDR3 rearrangement, sequence reads were collapsed and filtered. For each sample, productive Simpson clonality was calculated by taking the square root of Simpson's diversity index across productive rearrangements. TCRdb stores this immuneACCESS table with in-frame sequences only. Part of the clones is absent; in the studies checked, under half of the shortfall reflects unresolved V genes, and no reason is known for the rest. V and J calls and clone size are given by that table; D and trimming were obtained from the DNA. This sample has around 120,000 clones in its table, and more than 60% of those were observed once. Of the sample, roughly 2% is held by the ten largest clones.

About this clone: Its cognate antigen has yet to be identified. Base qualities are not recorded, but no much larger clone differs from it by a single base.

The origin of this receptor is a woman aged 70 to 79 with acute or convalescent COVID-19. Material for sequencing was peripheral blood.

The CDR3: CASSQVGGGQGNYGYTF. The sequence in DNA is TGTGCCAGCAGCCAAGTTGGCGGGGGGCAGGGAAACTATGGCTACACCTTC. The receptor chain draws on TRBV4-2 and TRBJ1-2; TRBD1 is a weak D gene call, 6 bases matching. The CDR3 runs 17 amino acids, cysteine and phenylalanine included. The CDR3 DNA has 51 bases and is translated from base 1. A distance of 17 bases separates the germline ends of V and J, which lose 1 base and 2 bases respectively. CDR1 and CDR2 were assigned from the germline V gene as LGHNA and YNFKEQ.